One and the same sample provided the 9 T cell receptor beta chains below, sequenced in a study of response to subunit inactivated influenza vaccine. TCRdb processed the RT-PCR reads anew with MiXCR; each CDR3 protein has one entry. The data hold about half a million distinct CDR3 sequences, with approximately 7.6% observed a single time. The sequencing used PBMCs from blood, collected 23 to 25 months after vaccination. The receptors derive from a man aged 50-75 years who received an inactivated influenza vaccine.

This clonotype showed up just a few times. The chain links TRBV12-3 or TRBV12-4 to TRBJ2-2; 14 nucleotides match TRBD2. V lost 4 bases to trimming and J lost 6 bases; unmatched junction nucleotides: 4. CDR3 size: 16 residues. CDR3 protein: CASSSRLAGGPGELFF. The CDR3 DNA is TGTGCCAGCAGTTCCAGACTAGCGGGAGGGCCCGGGGAGCTGTTTTTT.

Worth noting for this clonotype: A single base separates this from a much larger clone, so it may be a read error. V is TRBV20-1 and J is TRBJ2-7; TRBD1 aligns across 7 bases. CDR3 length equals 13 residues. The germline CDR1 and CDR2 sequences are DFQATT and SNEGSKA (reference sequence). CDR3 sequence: CSVPGTVSYERYF. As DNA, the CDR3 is TGCAGTGTCCCCGGGACAGTCTCCTACGAGCGGTACTTC.

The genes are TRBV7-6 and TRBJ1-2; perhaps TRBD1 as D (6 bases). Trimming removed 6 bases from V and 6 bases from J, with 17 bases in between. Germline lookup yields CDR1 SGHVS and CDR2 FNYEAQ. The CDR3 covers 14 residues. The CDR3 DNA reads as TGTGCCAGCAGTTCCGCACAGAACAGGGATGGCTACACCTTC. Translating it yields CASSSAQNRDGYTF.

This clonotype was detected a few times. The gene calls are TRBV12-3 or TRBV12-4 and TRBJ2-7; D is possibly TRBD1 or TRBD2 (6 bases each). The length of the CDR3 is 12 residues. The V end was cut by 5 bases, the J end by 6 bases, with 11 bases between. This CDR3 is CASSPGEAEQYF. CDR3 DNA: TGTGCCAGCAGTCCAGGGGAGGCCGAGCAGTACTTC.

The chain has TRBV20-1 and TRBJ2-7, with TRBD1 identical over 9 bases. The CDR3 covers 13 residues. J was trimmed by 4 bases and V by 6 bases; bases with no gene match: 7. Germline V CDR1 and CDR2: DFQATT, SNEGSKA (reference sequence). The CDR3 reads CSAQGDRVYEQYF. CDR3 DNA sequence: TGCAGTGCCCAGGGGGACAGGGTGTACGAGCAGTACTTC.

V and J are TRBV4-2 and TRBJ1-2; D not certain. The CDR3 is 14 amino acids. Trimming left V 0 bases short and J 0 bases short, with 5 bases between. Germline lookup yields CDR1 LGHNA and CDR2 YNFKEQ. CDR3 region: CASSQDISNYGYTF. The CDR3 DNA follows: TGTGCCAGCAGCCAAGACATCTCTAACTATGGCTACACCTTC.

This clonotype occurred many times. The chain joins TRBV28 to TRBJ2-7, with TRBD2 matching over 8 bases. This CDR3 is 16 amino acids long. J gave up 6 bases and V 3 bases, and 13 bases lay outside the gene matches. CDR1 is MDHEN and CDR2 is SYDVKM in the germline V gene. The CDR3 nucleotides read TGTGCCAGCAGTTTTTTGGGGGGACTAGTGACTCTCGAGCAGTACTTC. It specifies CASSFLGGLVTLEQYF. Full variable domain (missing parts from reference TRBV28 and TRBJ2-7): DVKVTQSSRYLVKRTGEKVFLECVQDMDHENMFWYRQDPGLGLRLIYFSYDVKMKEKGDIPEGYSVSREKKERFSLILESASTNQTSMYLCASSFLGGLVTLEQYFGPGTRLTVT.

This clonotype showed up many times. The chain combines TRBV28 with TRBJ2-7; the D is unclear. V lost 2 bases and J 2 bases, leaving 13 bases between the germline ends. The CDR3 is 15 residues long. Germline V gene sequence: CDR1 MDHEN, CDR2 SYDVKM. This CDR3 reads CASSLNPPSPYEQYF. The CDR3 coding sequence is TGTGCCAGCAGTTTAAACCCCCCATCTCCCTACGAGCAGTACTTC.

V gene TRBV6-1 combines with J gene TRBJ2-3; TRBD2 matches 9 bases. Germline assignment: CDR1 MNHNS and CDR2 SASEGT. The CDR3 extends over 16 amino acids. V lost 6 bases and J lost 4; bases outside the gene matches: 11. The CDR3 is CASSQRGGGAPDTQYF. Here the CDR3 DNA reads TGTGCCAGCAGCCAGCGTGGCGGGGGGGCCCCAGATACGCAGTATTTT.